This T cell receptor (beta chain) was sequenced in a study of post-analysis software for immune sequencing data. J lost 5 bases, V lost 4 bases, and 10 bases had no gene match. Germline values: CDR1 SGHRS, CDR2 YFSETQ. The CDR3 is 15 amino acids. This clonotype has more than one count but fewer than ten. The antigen remains undetermined. Points from the study as a whole: TRBV5-6, TRBV5-1 and TRBV20-1 were among five TRBV segments more frequent in patients than controls.

The library was made from cDNA and included unique molecular identifiers. TCRdb independently ran MiXCR on the PCR reads; one entry per CDR3 protein. This sample has 400,000 to 500,000 distinct CDR3 sequences, with roughly 40% found just once. V and J are TRBV5-1 and TRBJ2-7; the match to TRBD1 covers 9 bases. The sample was blood. The sequence derives from a girl aged 2 to 9 with multiple sclerosis. As DNA, the CDR3 is TGCGCCAGCAGCCCCGGACAGGGGAGGATCCACGAGCAGTACTTC. Its translation: CASSPGQGRIHEQYF.